This TCR beta chain appears in the sequencing data of a study of cytomegalovirus exposure and HLA in healthy donors. Study-wide context: The roughly 120 million unique TCR beta sequences, from about 190 million T cells, were found by an earlier analysis. Regarding the study as a whole: Researchers reported in a later analysis that common viral pathogens appeared linked to several top clusters. Among TCR beta chains, those listed as cytomegalovirus-associated numbered around 180. Evidence from a later analysis indicated that most CMV-associated TCR beta chains looked HLA-restricted.

The PCR had 60 Vbeta and 13 Jbeta primers. The table came from immunoSEQ multiplex PCR; TCRdb's copy has only in-frame clones and leaves some out. This table has about 170,000 clones, approximately 85% appearing once. Germline V gene sequence: CDR1 SEHNR, CDR2 FQNEAQ (reference sequence). The CDR3 has 17 amino acids. After removal of 5 bases from V and 3 bases from J, the junction contained 7 bases not matched to a gene. To note about this clone: What it recognizes is unknown.

The specimen was PBMCs. The receptor was derived from a man younger than 40 in good health and CMV-seropositive. The gene calls are TRBV7-9 and TRBJ2-3, with 14 bases fitting TRBD2. This chain's CDR3 is CASSPRLAGGPTDTQYF. CDR3 in DNA: TGTGCCAGCAGCCCGCGACTAGCGGGAGGGCCTACAGATACGCAGTATTTT.